What follows are 26 T cell receptor beta chains derived from one specimen sequenced in a study of OX40 agonist ivuxolimab in advanced cancers. The method was immunoSEQ multiplex PCR; TCRdb's version includes in-frame clones alone and lacks a portion of them. The sample records about 90,000 clones, approximately 91% being singletons. The sequences come from CD4+ or CD8+ T cells sorted from blood, collected in a trial of the OX40 agonist ivuxolimab. Receptors were obtained from an adult with an advanced solid tumor such as melanoma, head and neck, liver or kidney cancer.

The chain carries TRBV7-9 and TRBJ2-7, with D perhaps matching TRBD1 or TRBD2 (5 bases each). The CDR3 consists of 15 residues. The ends were cut back, 1 base at V and 3 bases at J, with 13 bases in the middle. Germline CDR1 and CDR2: SEHNR and FQNEAQ (reference sequence). Written as DNA, the CDR3 is TGTGCCAGCAGCTTAGGCTGGGGGTTTGGCTACGAGCAGTACTTC. It specifies CASSLGWGFGYEQYF.

The chain combines TRBV6-1 with TRBJ1-1, with D unclear. V was cut by 6 bases and J by 2 bases, with 10 bases left in between. The germline gives CDR1 MNHNS, CDR2 SASEGT. The CDR3 length is 13 residues. The CDR3 spells CASRTEGNTEAFF. The CDR3 DNA sequence: TGTGCCAGCAGAACGGAGGGAAACACTGAAGCTTTCTTT.

The chain joins TRBV5-4 to TRBJ2-7; 7 bases align to TRBD2. This CDR3 contains 15 residues. Per germline, CDR1 SGHNT and CDR2 YYREEE (reference sequence). The trim removed 4 bases at V and 3 bases at J, leaving 10 bases unmatched. The CDR3: CASSPGSSGSYEQYF. The CDR3 coding sequence is TGTGCCAGCAGCCCCGGGTCTAGCGGAAGCTACGAGCAGTACTTC. Full variable domain (rest looked up from reference TRBV5-4 and TRBJ2-7): ETGVTQSPTHLIKTRGQQVTLRCSSQSGHNTVSWYQQALGQGPQFIFQYYREEENGRGNFPPRFSGLQFPNYSSELNVNALELDDSALYLCASSPGSSGSYEQYFGPGTRLTVT.

The chain combines TRBV6-6 with TRBJ2-7; possible D gene TRBD2, 5 bases. This CDR3 comprises 15 residues. Deletions cut 2 bases from V and 6 bases from J, with 17 bases between. The V gene's germline CDR1 is MNHNY and CDR2 SVGAGI (reference sequence). The CDR3 region is CASSYAPRGGSEQYF. CDR3 nucleotide sequence: TGTGCCAGCAGTTACGCCCCCCGGGGTGGTTCCGAGCAGTACTTC.

The chain combines TRBV7-8 with TRBJ1-2; TRBD1 aligns across 8 bases. Germline V gives CDR1 SGHVS, CDR2 FQNEAQ. The CDR3 runs to 14 residues. V was clipped by 5 bases and J by 5 bases; unmatched bases: 7. CDR3 in amino acids: CASSPRQGRYGYTF. The CDR3 DNA reads TGTGCCAGCAGCCCTCGACAGGGGAGATATGGCTACACCTTC.

This sequence joins TRBV9 and TRBJ1-4; 8 nucleotides agree with TRBD1. The CDR3 extends over 16 amino acids. The germline V gene has CDR1 SGDLS and CDR2 YYNGEE. Trimming removed 2 bases from V and 4 bases from J; junction bases left unmatched: 7. The CDR3 sequence: CASSVAGGRNNEKLFF. CDR3 DNA: TGTGCCAGCAGCGTGGCAGGGGGCCGGAATAATGAAAAACTGTTTTTT.

This chain links TRBV18 with TRBJ2-1, with a weak D call TRBD2 (5 bases). CDR1 and CDR2 (germline): KGHSH, LQKENI. V lost 1 base, J lost 3 bases, and 7 bases lay in between. The CDR3 has 14 residues. The CDR3 DNA follows: TGTGCCAGCTCACCACAGCGGAACTACAATGAGCAGTTCTTC. Protein product: CASSPQRNYNEQFF. The full variable domain, rest sourced from reference TRBV18 and TRBJ2-1, is NAGVMQNPRHLVRRRGQEARLRCSPMKGHSHVYWYRQLPEEGLKFMVYLQKENIIDESGMPKERFSAEFPKEGPSILRIQQVVRGDSAAYFCASSPQRNYNEQFFGPGTRLTVL.

There are a few counts of this clone. The chain links TRBV7-2 to TRBJ2-4, with 7 bases lining up with TRBD2. J was trimmed by 7 bases and V by 4 bases; bases with no gene match: 7. CDR1 is SGHTA, CDR2 FQGNSA, per germline. The CDR3 consists of 14 residues. The CDR3 DNA follows: TGTGCCAGCAGCTCCAGCCGCGGGAGCAACATTCAGTACTTC. Protein: CASSSSRGSNIQYF.

V and J are TRBV6-1 and TRBJ1-2; TRBD1 aligns across 9 bases. The CDR3 is made up of 14 amino acids. CDR1 and CDR2 (germline): MNHNS, SASEGT. Unmatched junction bases numbered 10, after V lost 6 bases and J lost 8 bases. CDR3 nucleotide sequence: TGTGCCAGCAGCGGGGACAGGGTACCTCTCGGCTACACCTTC. Its translation is CASSGDRVPLGYTF.

This rearrangement joins TRBV7-8 to TRBJ1-2; a weak D match, TRBD1 (5 bases). Germline loops: CDR1 SGHVS, CDR2 FQNEAQ. Trimming shortened V by 6 bases and J by 4 bases, and 12 bases separated the two germline ends. This CDR3 spans 13 amino acids. The CDR3 spells CASRLGLSYGYTF. In nucleotides, the CDR3 is TGTGCCAGCAGGCTGGGACTGAGCTATGGCTACACCTTC.

The chain recombines TRBV10-3 with TRBJ2-5; D tentatively reads TRBD1 or TRBD2 (5 bases each). The length of the CDR3 is 20 residues. Trimming removed 6 bases at V and 5 bases at J, with 34 bases between. Germline CDR1 is ENHRY and CDR2 is SYGVKD. The DNA of the CDR3 is TGTGCCATCAGCCCCCGCGTGCTTATGGGGGTTGGCGGAAAGGGGGAGACCCAGTACTTC. Translating gives CAISPRVLMGVGGKGETQYF.

The chain has TRBV5-1 and TRBJ2-1, with 8 bases matching TRBD2. V gave up 5 bases and J gave up 13 bases; unmatched junction bases: 11. The CDR3 consists of 13 residues. Germline assignment: CDR1 SGHRS and CDR2 YFSETQ. The CDR3: CASSPTSGLDQFF. The CDR3 nucleotides read TGCGCCAGCAGTCCCACGTCGGGACTAGATCAGTTCTTC.

The rearrangement links TRBV4-1 to TRBJ2-7; no definite D call. The V end was cut by 0 bases, the J end by 4 bases, with 10 bases between. This CDR3 comprises 14 residues. Germline V gene lookup returns CDR1 MGHRA and CDR2 YSYEKL. The CDR3 loop is CASSQDTGSYEQYF. The CDR3 DNA is TGCGCCAGCAGCCAAGACACGGGTTCGTACGAGCAGTACTTC.

This rearrangement joins TRBV7-6 to TRBJ2-2, with 15 bases identical to TRBD2. Germline CDR1 and CDR2: SGHVS and FNYEAQ. There are 18 residues in the CDR3. Losses at the gene ends were 5 bases for V and 5 bases for J; bases not matched to a gene: 9. The CDR3 sequence is CASSPGLAGGPGTGELFF. The DNA for the CDR3 is TGTGCCAGCAGCCCCGGACTAGCGGGAGGGCCAGGGACCGGGGAGCTGTTTTTT. Combining the CDR3 with reference TRBV7-6 and TRBJ2-2 gives the whole variable domain GAGVSQSPRYKVTKRGQDVALRCDPISGHVSLYWYRQALGQGPEFLTYFNYEAQQDKSGLPNDRFSAERPEGSISTLTIQRTEQRDSAMYRCASSPGLAGGPGTGELFFGEGSRLTVL.

The chain links TRBV5-1 to TRBJ2-5, with 7 bases fitting TRBD1. Germline V CDR1 and CDR2: SGHRS, YFSETQ. The CDR3 spans 17 residues. V was clipped by 0 bases and J by 2 bases; unmatched bases: 10. The CDR3 spells CASSLAPAGGGQETQYF. DNA for the CDR3: TGCGCCAGCAGCTTGGCCCCGGCAGGGGGTGGGCAAGAGACCCAGTACTTC. Looking up the rest from reference TRBV5-1 and TRBJ2-5 gives the full variable domain: KAGVTQTPRYLIKTRGQQVTLSCSPISGHRSVSWYQQTPGQGLQFLFEYFSETQRNKGNFPGRFSGRQFSNSRSEMNVSTLELGDSALYLCASSLAPAGGGQETQYFGPGTRLLVL.

The chain carries TRBV18 and TRBJ2-3, with D unresolved. The germline gives CDR1 KGHSH, CDR2 LQKENI. CDR3 length: 13 residues. Trimming shortened V by 0 bases and J by 5 bases, and 6 bases separated the two germline ends. Written as DNA, the CDR3 is TGTGCCAGCTCACCACCGGGTGGAGATACGCAGTATTTT. It yields the protein CASSPPGGDTQYF.

V and J are TRBV10-2 and TRBJ2-2; 8 bases agree with TRBD2. Germline CDR1 WSHSY, CDR2 SAAADI. This CDR3 spans 16 amino acids. V dropped 0 bases and J dropped 5; count of bases not matched to a gene: 5. The CDR3 nucleotides read TGCGCCAGCAGTGAGTCGAGCGGGAGCCAAACCGGGGAGCTGTTTTTT. This gives the protein CASSESSGSQTGELFF.

The CDR3 region is CASALAGSDTQYF. In DNA form, the CDR3 reads TGTGCTAGTGCCTTAGCGGGCTCAGATACGCAGTATTTT. The chain links TRBV12-5 to TRBJ2-3; 7 bases map to TRBD2. In germline, CDR1 is LGHNT, CDR2 FRNRAP. The CDR3 covers 13 residues. J was trimmed by 4 bases and V by 7 bases; bases with no gene match: 5.

The chain recombines TRBV28 with TRBJ2-1, with D perhaps matching TRBD2 (5 bases). V dropped 5 bases and J dropped 4 bases, with 15 bases sitting between them. The CDR3 is 15 residues long. The germline V gene encodes CDR1 MDHEN and CDR2 SYDVKM. In DNA, the CDR3 is TGTGCCAGCAGTCACGCTACAAGGACTTACAATGAGCAGTTCTTC. Translating gives CASSHATRTYNEQFF.

The chain uses TRBV28 and TRBJ1-1, with unresolved D. CDR1 is MDHEN and CDR2 is SYDVKM in the germline V gene. The CDR3 runs to 13 residues. Trimming left V 6 bases short and J 3 bases short, with 11 bases between. The CDR3 DNA is TGTGCCAGCAGCCAGGACCGCTACACTGAAGCTTTCTTT. Its translation: CASSQDRYTEAFF.

This chain joins TRBV6-5 and TRBJ2-6, with D perhaps TRBD1 (6 bases). Germline V lookup: CDR1 MNHEY, CDR2 SVGAGI. This CDR3 is 15 amino acids long. V shed 10 bases and J shed 2 bases, with 15 bases lying between them. CDR3 loop: CANVRGSAGANVLTF. In nucleotides, the CDR3 is TGTGCCAACGTCAGGGGCTCAGCTGGGGCCAACGTCCTGACTTTC.

This clone showed up just a few times. The CDR3 nucleotides read TGCAGTGCTGGACTCTCCTACGAGCAGTACTTC. Translated, it gives CSAGLSYEQYF. This sequence joins TRBV20-1 and TRBJ2-7; D is possibly TRBD2 (5 bases). V dropped 5 bases and J dropped 0 bases, with 5 bases sitting between them. The germline V gene encodes CDR1 DFQATT and CDR2 SNEGSKA (reference sequence). This CDR3 is 11 amino acids long.

This clone came up once. The chain carries TRBV5-1 and TRBJ1-4, with D unresolved. Germline V gene lookup returns CDR1 SGHRS and CDR2 YFSETQ. The CDR3 has 14 amino acids. V was clipped by 1 base and J by 0 bases, with 4 bases between them. CDR3 coding DNA: TGCGCCAGCAGCTTGACACCAACTAATGAAAAACTGTTTTTT. It specifies CASSLTPTNEKLFF.

The rearrangement uses TRBV4-2 and TRBJ2-4; 7 nucleotides align to TRBD2. The CDR3 is 18 amino acids. After removal of 3 bases from V and 1 base from J, the junction contained 12 bases not matched to a gene. CDR1 and CDR2 from the germline V gene are LGHNA and YNFKEQ. This CDR3 is CASSQGDYPRTAKNIQYF. In DNA form, the CDR3 reads TGTGCCAGCAGCCAGGGGGACTATCCCCGTACTGCCAAAAACATTCAGTACTTC.

The chain links TRBV6-1 to TRBJ2-7, with 9 bases aligning to TRBD2. This CDR3 is 14 amino acids long. CDR1 MNHNS and CDR2 SASEGT come from the germline V gene. The trim removed 6 bases at V and 5 bases at J, leaving 8 bases unmatched. The CDR3 bases are TGTGCCAGCAGATTAGCGGGAGATCTTAACGAGCAGTACTTC. Translation gives CASRLAGDLNEQYF.

The V and J genes are TRBV19 and TRBJ2-1, with TRBD2 identical over 10 bases. V lost 8 bases and J lost 9; bases outside the gene matches: 10. Per germline, CDR1 LNHDA and CDR2 SQIVND (reference sequence). CDR3 size: 14 residues. Here the CDR3 reads CASCLSGGYGEQFF. Here the CDR3 DNA reads TGTGCCAGTTGCCTTAGCGGGGGGTACGGTGAGCAGTTCTTC.